The clone carrying this T cell receptor (beta chain) was observed a few times. Its antigen is currently unknown. CDR1 and CDR2 (germline): MNHNS, SASEGT. J lost 5 bases, V lost 5 bases, and 2 bases had no gene match. The length of the CDR3 is 14 residues. These data belong to a study of cytomegalovirus exposure and HLA in healthy donors. Whole-study results and caveats: Presence/absence analyses took donor sequencing depth as roughly uniform. In vitro confirmation showed a few CMV-associated chains to be CMV antigen specific. Being indistinguishable, some V segments were excluded, TRBV6-2 and TRBV6-3 among them.

Both 60 Vbeta primers and 13 Jbeta primers went into the PCR. Measured with immunoSEQ multiplex PCR; TCRdb has only the in-frame clones, and not every one. The sample includes about 94,000 clones, around 77% of them seen just once. Sample: PBMCs. This chain connects TRBV6-1 to TRBJ2-5, with 13 bases that match TRBD2. The TCR comes from a man aged 30-40 years in good health and CMV-seronegative. The CDR3 bases are TGTGCCAGCAGTCTGGGACTAGCGGGGGAGACCCAGTACTTC. Translated: CASSLGLAGETQYF.